This T cell receptor beta chain was observed in a study of cytomegalovirus exposure and HLA in healthy donors. General study points: A later analysis found most CMV-associated TCR beta chains apparently HLA-restricted. Donor immune exposure was known only as CMV serostatus. The authors listed around 150 TCR beta chains as cytomegalovirus-associated.

Only a few counts were recorded for this clone. Antigen unknown. Trimming at V came to 4 bases and at J to 4 bases, leaving 6 bases not matched to a gene. The CDR3 sequence is 17 residues long. The germline V gene encodes CDR1 SGHNT and CDR2 YYREEE (reference sequence). Use of 60 Vbeta and 13 Jbeta primers characterized the PCR. Only in-frame clones appear in the TCRdb table, and some are missing; sequencing was by immunoSEQ multiplex PCR. Here the sample spans some 110,000 clones, around 15% being singletons. The V call is TRBV5-4, the J call TRBJ2-6; 12 bases align to TRBD1. Input material: PBMCs. The clonotype comes from a female donor in good health and CMV-seronegative. The CDR3 reads CASSQGTGGVGANVLTF. The CDR3 region has the DNA TGTGCCAGCAGCCAAGGGACAGGGGGCGTCGGGGCCAACGTCCTGACTTTC.